The 30 T cell receptor beta chains listed next were all sequenced from one sample in a study of blood T cell repertoires in COVID-19. This table comes from immunoSEQ multiplex PCR, and its TCRdb copy is limited to in-frame clones, with some not included. This repertoire shows about 180,000 clones, 85% to 90% found once; its top ten account for 6.2%. The source material was PBMCs or T cells enriched from blood (not recorded which). These receptors were obtained from a man in his forties who had recovered from COVID-19.

V and J are TRBV27 and TRBJ2-3; TRBD2 agrees at 7 bases. The trim removed 5 bases at V and 4 bases at J, leaving 9 bases unmatched. The CDR3 contains 15 residues. Germline V lookup: CDR1 MNHEY, CDR2 SMNVEV (reference sequence). The CDR3 DNA reads as TGTGCCAGCAGTGCCGGACTAGGACCACCAGATACGCAGTATTTT. Protein product: CASSAGLGPPDTQYF.

The chain combines TRBV4-1 with TRBJ2-4, with D maybe TRBD1 (5 bases). Germline values: CDR1 MGHRA, CDR2 YSYEKL. The V end lost 0 bases, the J end lost 7 bases, and 10 bases lay between the germline ends. There are 14 residues in the CDR3. The CDR3 DNA follows: TGCGCCAGCAGCCAAGAAATTCAGGGTAACATTCAGTACTTC. Translation: CASSQEIQGNIQYF.

CDR3 DNA: TGTGCCACTACTACCCAAGATACGCAGTATTTT. This codes for CATTTQDTQYF. The chain carries TRBV19 and TRBJ2-3; D call uncertain. CDR3 length equals 11 residues. V was shortened by 10 bases and J by 5 bases, with 10 bases between the two germline ends. The germline V gene has CDR1 LNHDA and CDR2 SQIVND (reference sequence).

The chain has TRBV28 and TRBJ2-7; TRBD2 is a possible D gene (5 bases). This CDR3 is built from 12 residues. With 3 bases removed from V and 9 bases from J, the gap between germline ends came to 12 bases. The germline V gene encodes CDR1 MDHEN and CDR2 SYDVKM. This CDR3 reads CASSLVGVGQYF. The CDR3 DNA is TGTGCCAGCAGTTTGGTGGGAGTGGGGCAGTACTTC.

The chain couples TRBV11-2 to TRBJ2-2, with 7 bases that match TRBD2. The CDR3 totals 15 residues. The V segment lost 5 bases and the J segment 4 bases; nucleotides outside the gene matches: 7. Germline-derived CDR1 and CDR2 are SGHAT and FQNNGV. The CDR3 loop is CASSPSWGGTGELFF. The DNA of the CDR3 is TGTGCCAGCAGCCCCTCTTGGGGGGGCACCGGGGAGCTGTTTTTT.

The rearrangement links TRBV5-1 to TRBJ2-7; TRBD2 might be the D (6 bases). The ends were cut back, 0 bases at V and 9 bases at J, with 13 bases in the middle. The CDR3 has 13 residues. Per the germline V gene, CDR1 is SGHRS and CDR2 is YFSETQ. The chain's CDR3 is CASSLGASAPQYF. CDR3 DNA: TGCGCCAGCAGCTTGGGGGCTAGCGCACCGCAGTACTTC.

This CDR3 is CAISESFVSNQPQHF. The CDR3 region has the DNA TGTGCCATCAGTGAGTCATTCGTGAGCAATCAGCCCCAGCATTTT. V is TRBV10-3 and J is TRBJ1-5; D unresolved. V was trimmed by 0 bases and J by 1 base, leaving 7 bases between them. The germline V gene has CDR1 ENHRY and CDR2 SYGVKD. This CDR3 is built from 15 residues.

The V and J genes are TRBV5-1 and TRBJ2-5; 11 bases match TRBD1. In germline, CDR1 is SGHRS, CDR2 YFSETQ. The CDR3 runs to 15 residues. Germline trimming cut 3 bases from V and 5 bases from J; bases unmatched to any gene: 6. CDR3 region: CASSSGTGGSETQYF. The CDR3 DNA sequence: TGCGCCAGCAGCTCCGGGACAGGGGGGAGCGAGACCCAGTACTTC. The full variable domain, completed using reference TRBV5-1 and TRBJ2-5, is KAGVTQTPRYLIKTRGQQVTLSCSPISGHRSVSWYQQTPGQGLQFLFEYFSETQRNKGNFPGRFSGRQFSNSRSEMNVSTLELGDSALYLCASSSGTGGSETQYFGPGTRLLVL.

This clone appeared a few times. This chain links TRBV28 with TRBJ1-2, with 7 positions matching TRBD1. V was clipped by 9 bases and J by 4 bases; unmatched bases: 5. The CDR3 contains 12 residues. Germline V CDR1 and CDR2: MDHEN, SYDVKM. In DNA form, the CDR3 reads TGTGCCAGTCAGGGGGGACCCTATGGCTACACCTTC. Amino acids: CASQGGPYGYTF.

The table lists this clone with a few counts. The rearrangement joins TRBV7-9 to TRBJ1-6, with 7 bases fitting TRBD1. CDR1 SEHNR and CDR2 FQNEAQ come from the germline V gene (reference sequence). This CDR3 region has 13 residues. The V segment lost 6 bases and the J segment 14 bases; nucleotides outside the gene matches: 10. The CDR3 DNA reads TGTGCCAGCAGTTACGACAGGGCCATCACCCTCCACTTT. Translation gives CASSYDRAITLHF.

This clone was seen repeatedly, ten times or more. The chain couples TRBV4-1 to TRBJ1-1, with a possible D match to TRBD1 (5 bases). Germline values: CDR1 MGHRA, CDR2 YSYEKL. This CDR3 region has 14 residues. Trimming removed 2 bases from V and 1 base from J, with 8 bases in between. The CDR3 region has the DNA TGCGCCAGCAGCCAAATCGGACAGAACACTGAAGCTTTCTTT. Protein sequence: CASSQIGQNTEAFF.

The rearrangement joins TRBV2 to TRBJ2-5, with 7 bases identical to TRBD2. This CDR3 has 15 residues. CDR1 is SNHLY and CDR2 is FYNNEI in the germline V gene. Trimming removed 3 bases from V and 4 bases from J; junction bases left unmatched: 8. CDR3 nucleotides: TGTGCCAGCAGTGATGGCCTAGGGAGGGGAGAGACCCAGTACTTC. It is translated as CASSDGLGRGETQYF. Looking up the rest from reference TRBV2 and TRBJ2-5 gives the full variable domain: EPEVTQTPSHQVTQMGQEVILRCVPISNHLYFYWYRQILGQKVEFLVSFYNNEISEKSEIFDDQFSVERPDGSNFTLKIRSTKLEDSAMYFCASSDGLGRGETQYFGPGTRLLVL.

J is TRBJ1-5 and V is TRBV21-1. TRBV21-1 is listed as a pseudogene. CDR3 length: 14 residues. CDR3 protein: CASTKSPSNQPQHF. The CDR3 nucleotides read TGTGCCAGCACCAAGAGTCCCAGCAATCAGCCCCAGCATTTT.

This clone was seen many times. The chain couples TRBV19 to TRBJ2-7; 15 nucleotides match TRBD2. The CDR3 contains 15 residues. In germline, CDR1 is LNHDA, CDR2 SQIVND (reference sequence). V lost 6 bases to trimming and J lost 2 bases; unmatched junction nucleotides: 2. In DNA, the CDR3 is TGTGCCAGTAGGGGACTAGCGGGGGGAACCTACGAGCAGTACTTC. It codes for CASRGLAGGTYEQYF.

The CDR3 nucleotides read TGCGCCAGCAGCTTGGCGGCGGCTAACAATGAGCAGTTCTTC. Protein product: CASSLAAANNEQFF. V usage is TRBV5-1 and J usage is TRBJ2-1; D is uncertain. The germline V gene encodes CDR1 SGHRS and CDR2 YFSETQ. The germline V and J ends were trimmed by 0 bases and 5 bases, with 9 bases remaining between them. CDR3 length: 14 amino acids.

The rearrangement joins TRBV6-5 to TRBJ2-1; the D gene is possibly TRBD1 (5 bases). CDR1 is MNHEY and CDR2 is SVGAGI in the germline V gene. V was pared by 7 bases and J by 8 bases, with 15 bases between. The CDR3 spans 13 residues. This CDR3 is CASKGQALDEQFF. DNA for the CDR3: TGTGCCAGCAAGGGGCAGGCTTTAGATGAGCAGTTCTTC.

This chain joins TRBV5-6 and TRBJ2-7, with 7 bases fitting TRBD2. CDR3 length equals 14 residues. After removal of 3 bases from V and 2 bases from J, the junction contained 5 bases not matched to a gene. Per the germline V gene, CDR1 is SGHDT and CDR2 is YYEEEE. This CDR3 is CASSSMAGAYEQYF. CDR3 nucleotides: TGTGCCAGCAGCTCCATGGCGGGGGCCTACGAGCAGTACTTC.

The chain combines TRBV7-9 with TRBJ1-2; D not certain. The CDR3 runs 13 residues. Germline values: CDR1 SEHNR, CDR2 FQNEAQ (reference sequence). V lost 4 bases and J 4 bases, leaving 10 bases between the germline ends. The CDR3 spells CASSSESPYGYTF. CDR3 nucleotide sequence: TGTGCCAGCAGCTCCGAGTCCCCCTATGGCTACACCTTC.

The chain uses TRBV28 and TRBJ1-1; D ambiguous. The CDR3 is made up of 12 amino acids. V was shortened by 7 bases and J by 1 base, with 7 bases between the two germline ends. Germline V CDR1 and CDR2: MDHEN, SYDVKM. This CDR3 is CASNSKNTEAFF. CDR3 in DNA: TGTGCCAGCAACTCGAAGAACACTGAAGCTTTCTTT.

This clone was seen a handful of times. The chain recombines TRBV19 with TRBJ2-2; 8 bases fit TRBD2. Germline V gene sequence: CDR1 LNHDA, CDR2 SQIVND (reference sequence). Trimming removed 3 bases from V and 7 bases from J; junction bases left unmatched: 7. The CDR3 consists of 15 residues. The DNA for the CDR3 is TGTGCCAGTAGTATCGCGAGCGGGAGACACGGGGAGCTGTTTTTT. It yields the protein CASSIASGRHGELFF.

V usage is TRBV6-5 and J usage is TRBJ2-2; D is perhaps TRBD1 (5 bases). Germline V gene sequence: CDR1 MNHEY, CDR2 SVGAGI. The CDR3 totals 13 residues. Between the trimmed V and J ends, which lost 6 bases and 4 bases, there was a span of 9 bases. The CDR3 DNA sequence: TGTGCCAGCAGAAGGGGCATCACCGGGGAGCTGTTTTTT. It is translated as CASRRGITGELFF.

The J gene is TRBJ2-1, the V gene TRBV5-6, with 8 bases matching TRBD2. The V gene's germline CDR1 is SGHDT and CDR2 YYEEEE. Trimming at V came to 0 bases and at J to 12 bases, leaving 5 bases not matched to a gene. CDR3 size: 13 residues. CDR3 amino acids: CASSLVGLGGQFF. The CDR3, as DNA: TGTGCCAGCAGCTTGGTGGGACTAGGGGGGCAGTTCTTC.

The rearrangement uses TRBV5-8 and TRBJ1-2, with 7 bases matching TRBD1. With 7 bases clipped from V and 2 bases from J, the junction kept 5 bases outside the gene matches. CDR3 length: 13 amino acids. CDR1 SGHTS and CDR2 YDEGEE come from the germline V gene. CDR3 protein: CASSPDRNYGYTF. The CDR3 DNA reads TGTGCCAGCTCACCGGACAGGAACTATGGCTACACCTTC.

This clone was seen more than once but under ten times. The chain recombines TRBV28 with TRBJ1-5; 9 bases map to TRBD1. The CDR3 contains 17 residues. Germline CDR1 is MDHEN and CDR2 is SYDVKM. V was pared by 0 bases and J by 2 bases, with 5 bases of the junction left unmatched. CDR3 coding DNA: TGTGCCAGCAGTTTATGGACAGGGGGGAGTGGCAATCAGCCCCAGCATTTT. Its translation: CASSLWTGGSGNQPQHF.

The chain carries TRBV7-2 and TRBJ2-1; D gene unclear. Germline V gene sequence: CDR1 SGHTA, CDR2 FQGNSA. CDR3 length equals 17 residues. Trimming removed 1 base from V and 0 bases from J, with 13 bases in between. CDR3 sequence (DNA): TGTGCCAGCAGCTTAGATTTTCCGGTAAGCTCCTACAATGAGCAGTTCTTC. Encoded protein: CASSLDFPVSSYNEQFF.

In its sample, this clone was seen a few times. The CDR3 DNA follows: TGTGCCAGCAGCGCAGGGGAGGGGTGGGAAGTTCTCTATGGCTACACCTTC. This codes for CASSAGEGWEVLYGYTF. The chain carries TRBV9 and TRBJ1-2; perhaps TRBD1 as D (6 bases). This CDR3 comprises 17 residues. Looked up from germline, CDR1 is SGDLS and CDR2 is YYNGEE. V gave up 3 bases and J gave up 4 bases, with 22 bases separating them.

This sequence joins TRBV27 and TRBJ2-1; TRBD1 matches at 8 bases. The CDR3 contains 13 residues. CDR1 is MNHEY, CDR2 SMNVEV, per germline (reference sequence). V dropped 0 bases and J dropped 11; count of bases not matched to a gene: 3. In DNA form, the CDR3 reads TGTGCCAGCAGTTTATCCGGACAGGGCAAGCAGTTCTTC. It translates to CASSLSGQGKQFF.

This chain connects TRBV5-1 to TRBJ2-3; D is possibly TRBD1 (5 bases). Trimming took off 3 bases at V and 5 bases at J, with 13 bases between the two ends. The germline V gene has CDR1 SGHRS and CDR2 YFSETQ. This CDR3 contains 14 residues. CDR3 nucleotides: TGCGCCAGCAGCTCAGGGCATGTCGGAGATACGCAGTATTTT. Protein: CASSSGHVGDTQYF.

This chain uses TRBV18 with TRBJ1-3; possible D gene TRBD1, 6 bases. The germline CDR1 and CDR2 sequences are KGHSH and LQKENI. The V end was cut by 3 bases, the J end by 8 bases, with 14 bases between. This CDR3 is 14 amino acids long. For the CDR3, the DNA is TGTGCCAGCTCACCTCTGGACAGACCTGACACCATATATTTT. Translated: CASSPLDRPDTIYF.

V gene TRBV11-3 combines with J gene TRBJ2-4, with a tentative D call TRBD1 (5 bases). Per the germline V gene, CDR1 is SGHNT and CDR2 is YENEEA. The V gene lost 2 bases and the J gene lost 0 bases, with 11 bases spanning the gap. The CDR3 loop spans 16 amino acids. The chain's CDR3 is CASSLRGTLAKNIQYF. CDR3 bases: TGTGCCAGCAGCTTAAGGGGAACCTTAGCCAAAAACATTCAGTACTTC.